The 8 T cell receptor beta chains below all came from one sample that was sequenced in a study of PD-L1 blockade in urothelial cancer (dated by TCRdb to 2015 to 2018). Libraries were constructed by the immunoSEQ multiplex PCR assay. TCRdb holds this immuneACCESS table with in-frame rearrangements only. Some clones are missing; in checked studies, unresolved V genes explain under half, and the rest has no known cause. The sample table lists tens of thousands of clones, about 81% of them with a count of one. The ten largest clones capture more than 8% of the sample. Sequencing was performed on PBMCs, taken around atezolizumab (anti-PD-L1) treatment. These receptors all stem from an older man with urothelial cancer.

This clone was detected a few times. This chain uses TRBV2 with TRBJ2-7; 13 bases match TRBD2. V lost 5 bases to trimming and J lost 6 bases; unmatched junction nucleotides: 1. The CDR3 sequence is 13 residues long. CDR1 is SNHLY, CDR2 FYNNEI, per germline. The CDR3 loop reads CASSRLAGGEQYF. CDR3 nucleotide sequence: TGTGCCAGCAGTCGACTAGCGGGGGGCGAGCAGTACTTC.

The chain has TRBV6-1 and TRBJ2-7; 8 bases fit TRBD1. Trimming at V came to 0 bases and at J to 9 bases, leaving 7 bases not matched to a gene. The CDR3 loop spans 14 amino acids. CDR1 MNHNS and CDR2 SASEGT come from the germline V gene. The CDR3 protein is CASSEANRGNVQYF. CDR3 nucleotides: TGTGCCAGCAGTGAAGCTAACAGGGGGAACGTGCAGTACTTC.

This clone was observed a few times. The chain employs TRBV7-2 and TRBJ2-4, with TRBD1 matching over 9 bases. The ends lost 5 bases at V and 2 bases at J; junction bases unmatched: 10. CDR1 SGHTA and CDR2 FQGNSA come from the germline V gene. The CDR3 extends over 17 amino acids. CDR3 in amino acids: CASSPTGTGFTKNIQYF. As DNA, the CDR3 is TGTGCCAGCAGCCCAACCGGGACAGGGTTTACCAAAAACATTCAGTACTTC. Variable domain in full (rest from reference TRBV7-2 and TRBJ2-4): GAGVSQSPSNKVTEKGKDVELRCDPISGHTALYWYRQSLGQGLEFLIYFQGNSAPDKSGLPSDRFSAERTGGSVSTLTIQRTQQEDSAVYLCASSPTGTGFTKNIQYFGAGTRLSVL.

The chain combines TRBV5-1 with TRBJ2-7; D might be TRBD2 (7 bases). V gave up 0 bases and J gave up 4 bases, with 11 bases separating them. This CDR3 has 14 amino acids. CDR1 and CDR2 (germline): SGHRS, YFSETQ. CDR3 sequence reads: CASSLEGGPYEQYF. DNA for the CDR3: TGCGCCAGCAGCTTGGAGGGGGGGCCGTACGAGCAGTACTTC.

The V call is TRBV19, the J call TRBJ1-2; TRBD1 matches 7 bases. Per the germline V gene, CDR1 is LNHDA and CDR2 is SQIVND (reference sequence). V trimming: 6 bases; J trimming: 8 bases; junction bases outside the gene matches: 9. The CDR3 has 13 amino acids. The CDR3 nucleotides are TGTGCCAGTAGCAGGGGGAGACGCCTGGGCTACACCTTC. Translated, it gives CASSRGRRLGYTF. The variable domain in full, completed from reference TRBV19 and TRBJ1-2, reads DGGITQSPKYLFRKEGQNVTLSCEQNLNHDAMYWYRQDPGQGLRLIYYSQIVNDFQKGDIAEGYSVSREKKESFPLTVTSAQKNPTAFYLCASSRGRRLGYTFGSGTRLTVV.

This chain links TRBV6-1 with TRBJ2-5, with 9 bases aligning to TRBD1. This CDR3 comprises 17 residues. V trimming: 4 bases; J trimming: 6 bases; junction bases outside the gene matches: 15. CDR1 and CDR2 (germline): MNHNS, SASEGT. CDR3 sequence reads: CASSAMRGTGSVKTQYF. The CDR3 coding sequence is TGTGCCAGCAGTGCAATGCGGGGGACAGGGTCGGTAAAGACCCAGTACTTC.

DNA for the CDR3: TGCGCCAGCAGCCCCGGACAGGGCCGAATCTATGGCTACACCTTC. This encodes CASSPGQGRIYGYTF. This sequence joins TRBV5-1 and TRBJ1-2; 8 positions match TRBD1. Per the germline V gene, CDR1 is SGHRS and CDR2 is YFSETQ. V was clipped by 4 bases and J by 4 bases; unmatched bases: 9. CDR3 length: 15 amino acids.

The chain links TRBV7-2 to TRBJ2-1; 7 positions match TRBD2. Germline V gives CDR1 SGHTA, CDR2 FQGNSA. The ends lost 5 bases at V and 3 bases at J; junction bases unmatched: 4. This CDR3 is built from 14 residues. CDR3 protein: CASSPLANYNEQFF. The CDR3 region has the DNA TGTGCCAGCAGCCCACTAGCGAACTACAATGAGCAGTTCTTC.